Listed here are 22 T cell receptor beta chains from one sample, sequenced in a study of shared clonotypes between healthy human individuals. Sequencing used immunoSEQ multiplex PCR; TCRdb keeps in-frame clones, though not all of them. The sample consists of around 350,000 clones, over 70% of them appearing once. Sequenced input: memory CD4+ T cells sorted from blood. Subset described: CD45RA-negative fraction. Receptors were obtained from a young man in good health.

The chain employs TRBV10-2 and TRBJ2-2; D gene ambiguous. Germline CDR1 and CDR2: WSHSY and SAAADI. V was cut by 7 bases and J by 1 base, with 10 bases left in between. This CDR3 contains 14 residues. DNA for the CDR3: TGCGCCAGCACCAGGACCGTGAACACCGGGGAGCTGTTTTTT. Residues: CASTRTVNTGELFF.

The rearrangement uses TRBV7-9 and TRBJ2-7; D possibly corresponds to TRBD1 (6 bases). Trimming shortened V by 5 bases and J by 12 bases, and 17 bases separated the two germline ends. CDR3 length equals 12 residues. Germline V gives CDR1 SEHNR, CDR2 FQNEAQ (reference sequence). For the CDR3, the DNA is TGTGCCAGCAGCCAGGGGCGCTCACGTGGGTACTTC. Translated: CASSQGRSRGYF.

This clone occurred once. J is TRBJ2-7 and V is TRBV28; 7 nucleotides align to TRBD1. The CDR3 loop spans 15 amino acids. Germline trimming cut 7 bases from V and 0 bases from J; bases unmatched to any gene: 9. Germline assignment: CDR1 MDHEN and CDR2 SYDVKM. The CDR3 here is CASKRGQPFSYEQYF. CDR3 nucleotides: TGTGCCAGCAAGAGGGGACAGCCCTTCTCCTACGAGCAGTACTTC.

The chain has TRBV5-1 and TRBJ2-1; D unresolved. V was trimmed by 0 bases and J by 7 bases, leaving 14 bases between them. The CDR3 runs 15 residues. Germline loops: CDR1 SGHRS, CDR2 YFSETQ. This CDR3 is CASSLDGAGLNEQFF. The CDR3 DNA follows: TGCGCCAGCAGCTTGGACGGAGCCGGGTTGAATGAGCAGTTCTTC.

The genes are TRBV5-1 and TRBJ2-5; TRBD2 might be the D (5 bases). Per germline, CDR1 SGHRS and CDR2 YFSETQ. V was pared by 6 bases and J by 3 bases, with 15 bases between. This CDR3 spans 14 amino acids. The CDR3 nucleotides read TGCGCCAGCAAGCTATTGGGAGTGGAAGAGACCCAGTACTTC. Its protein is CASKLLGVEETQYF.

V and J are TRBV27 and TRBJ2-7; D remains ambiguous. This CDR3 has 16 amino acids. Germline CDR1 MNHEY, CDR2 SMNVEV (reference sequence). Trimming shortened V by 2 bases and J by 0 bases, and 14 bases separated the two germline ends. The CDR3 DNA follows: TGTGCCAGCAGTTTAACGGGTGGCAGGAGCTCCTACGAGCAGTACTTC. This translates into CASSLTGGRSSYEQYF.

DNA of the CDR3: TGTGCCACCACCCCGGGACCCAACTATGGCTACACCTTC. This translates into CATTPGPNYGYTF. The chain has TRBV15 and TRBJ1-2, with TRBD1 as a possible D gene (5 bases). V lost 7 bases, J lost 2 bases, and 11 bases lay in between. The CDR3 runs to 13 residues. CDR1 is LNHNV and CDR2 is YYDKDF in the germline V gene (reference sequence).

The V and J genes are TRBV10-2 and TRBJ2-1; TRBD2 matches at 10 bases. The trim removed 6 bases at V and 0 bases at J, leaving 5 bases unmatched. In germline, CDR1 is WSHSY, CDR2 SAAADI. This CDR3 is 16 amino acids long. The CDR3 is CASRREREGSYNEQFF. CDR3 in DNA: TGCGCCAGCAGACGAGAGCGGGAGGGCTCCTACAATGAGCAGTTCTTC.

This clone has a handful of counts. The chain couples TRBV14 to TRBJ1-2; 8 bases fit TRBD1. The CDR3 is made up of 14 amino acids. The V gene's germline CDR1 is SGHDN and CDR2 FVKESK. The junction had 9 bases not matched to a gene; V was cut back by 4 bases and J by 8 bases. The CDR3 DNA reads as TGTGCCAGCAGCCGGAACCAGGGGGCTGGCGGCTACACCTTC. Amino acids: CASSRNQGAGGYTF.

This chain uses TRBV7-2 with TRBJ2-7, with TRBD2 matching over 12 bases. J lost 6 bases, V lost 6 bases, and 9 bases had no gene match. Germline V gives CDR1 SGHTA, CDR2 FQGNSA. The CDR3 loop spans 15 amino acids. Here the CDR3 reads CASRPPTSGRIEQYF. The CDR3 bases are TGTGCCAGCAGACCACCCACTAGCGGGAGGATCGAGCAGTACTTC.

The J gene is TRBJ2-7, the V gene TRBV19; no clear D gene. The CDR3 covers 13 residues. Germline V gene lookup returns CDR1 LNHDA and CDR2 SQIVND (reference sequence). V lost 1 base, J lost 5 bases, and 9 bases lay in between. CDR3 DNA: TGTGCCAGTAGTATAGGGAACCTGAACGAGCAGTACTTC. Its translation: CASSIGNLNEQYF.

This rearrangement joins TRBV29-1 to TRBJ2-1; the D is unclear. Germline V gives CDR1 SQVTM, CDR2 ANQGSEA. With 1 base removed from V and 5 bases from J, the gap between germline ends came to 6 bases. This CDR3 has 12 amino acids. This CDR3 reads CSVEGRNNEQFF. The DNA for the CDR3 is TGCAGCGTTGAAGGCAGGAACAATGAGCAGTTCTTC.

This sequence joins TRBV7-5 and TRBJ2-7; no DNA check was done on the table's D call, TRBD2. TRBV7-5 is recorded as a pseudogene. The CDR3 is 14 amino acids. The CDR3 DNA reads as TGTGTCAGAAGCTTATTGGTAGGAGCCTACGAGCAGTACTTC. It specifies CVRSLLVGAYEQYF.

Here the CDR3 DNA reads TGTGCCAGCAGCTGGGGACAGGGGGCAATCGAGCAGTACTTC. It encodes CASSWGQGAIEQYF. This chain links TRBV7-6 with TRBJ2-7; TRBD1 aligns across 12 bases. CDR3 length equals 14 residues. Unmatched junction bases numbered 4, after V lost 4 bases and J lost 6 bases. Germline-derived CDR1 and CDR2 are SGHVS and FNYEAQ.

V is TRBV5-4 and J is TRBJ2-5, with D tentatively TRBD2 (6 bases). The CDR3 runs 16 residues. Trimming shortened V by 0 bases and J by 2 bases, and 14 bases separated the two germline ends. Per germline, CDR1 SGHNT and CDR2 YYREEE (reference sequence). The CDR3 reads CASSLGPGETQETQYF. The CDR3 DNA reads TGTGCCAGCAGCTTGGGCCCGGGAGAGACACAAGAGACCCAGTACTTC.

The chain links TRBV7-2 to TRBJ2-2; maybe TRBD2 (6 bases). Germline V gene sequence: CDR1 SGHTA, CDR2 FQGNSA. Trimming shortened V by 5 bases and J by 7 bases, and 20 bases separated the two germline ends. This CDR3 is 16 amino acids long. CDR3 in DNA: TGTGCCAGCAGCACTAGACCCCCGGGAGCGGGCGGGGAGCTGTTTTTT. Translated: CASSTRPPGAGGELFF.

This chain links TRBV29-1 with TRBJ2-7; TRBD1 might be the D (6 bases). Per germline, CDR1 SQVTM and CDR2 ANQGSEA. The CDR3 spans 11 residues. Trimming shortened V by 4 bases and J by 5 bases, and 9 bases separated the two germline ends. The chain's CDR3 is CSVAAGDEQYF. CDR3 coding DNA: TGCAGCGTTGCTGCAGGGGACGAGCAGTACTTC.

The chain uses TRBV7-6 and TRBJ2-1, with TRBD2 matching 8 bases. In germline, CDR1 is SGHVS, CDR2 FNYEAQ. This CDR3 contains 16 residues. V gave up 4 bases and J gave up 1 base; unmatched junction bases: 6. The chain's CDR3 is CASSSLSGSSYNEQFF. The DNA for the CDR3 is TGTGCCAGCAGCTCTTTAAGCGGGAGTTCCTACAATGAGCAGTTCTTC.

The V and J genes are TRBV18 and TRBJ2-1; TRBD1 agrees at 11 bases. Germline CDR1 and CDR2: KGHSH and LQKENI. CDR3 size: 16 residues. The ends lost 3 bases at V and 4 bases at J; junction bases unmatched: 5. CDR3 nucleotides: TGTGCCAGCTCACCTCGAGGACAGGGGGCATACAATGAGCAGTTCTTC. It encodes CASSPRGQGAYNEQFF.

This clone was recorded only once. The genes are TRBV6-6 and TRBJ1-1; D uncertain. Trimming removed 4 bases at V and 1 base at J, with 4 bases between. The CDR3 runs to 12 residues. The germline CDR1 and CDR2 sequences are MNHNY and SVGAGI (reference sequence). CDR3 region: CASSSGNTEAFF. DNA for the CDR3: TGTGCCAGCAGTTCAGGGAACACTGAAGCTTTCTTT.

The chain links TRBV5-1 to TRBJ2-1; TRBD1 matches 7 bases. Germline V gene sequence: CDR1 SGHRS, CDR2 YFSETQ. V shed 4 bases and J 4 bases; nucleotides not matched to a gene: 8. The CDR3 is 15 amino acids. The CDR3 sequence: CASSIGTDFYNEQFF. DNA for the CDR3: TGCGCCAGCAGCATCGGGACAGATTTTTACAATGAGCAGTTCTTC.

The V and J genes are TRBV19 and TRBJ2-3; no clear D. Trimming took 4 bases from V and 0 from J, leaving 8 bases between them. There are 14 residues in the CDR3. In germline, CDR1 is LNHDA, CDR2 SQIVND (reference sequence). CDR3: CASSRRSSTDTQYF. The CDR3 nucleotides are TGTGCCAGTAGTAGACGGTCTAGCACAGATACGCAGTATTTT.